A selection of T cell receptor beta chains follows, all from one sample in a study of blood T cell repertoires in COVID-19. Profiling relied on immunoSEQ multiplex PCR, and the TCRdb table lists in-frame clones only, not all of them. The sample yields 140,000 to 150,000 clones, around 80% seen once. The sample taken for sequencing was PBMCs or T cells enriched from blood (not recorded which). The receptors were sampled from a woman aged 45-59 years who had recovered from COVID-19. Each CDR3 is given with its conserved first and last residue. A D gene is named only where the DNA matches it firmly. The size of a clone is reported for some rows only, either as once, few or many, or as a class for expanded clones.

once,TRBJ2-5,TRBV28,-,CASSLRGLFQYF,TGTGCCAGCAGTTTAAGAGGCCTTTTCCAGTACTTC
-,TRBJ2-3,TRBV29-1,TRBD2,CSVARVPGGGATDTQYF,TGCAGCGTTGCTCGAGTCCCCGGGGGGGGTGCGACAGATACGCAGTATTTT
-,TRBJ2-3,TRBV7-9,-,CASSTRDPTRGSDTQYF,TGTGCCAGCAGCACGAGAGACCCCACAAGGGGGTCAGATACGCAGTATTTT
-,TRBJ1-6,TRBV6-1,-,CASSELFNSPLHF,TGTGCCAGCAGTGAACTTTTTAATTCACCCCTCCACTTT
-,TRBJ1-4,TRBV5-1,TRBD1,CASSSGQGIGSNEKLFF,TGCGCCAGCAGCTCAGGACAGGGTATTGGTTCTAATGAAAAACTGTTTTTT
-,TRBJ2-1,TRBV14,-,CASTGLSKKEQFF,TGTGCCAGCACCGGACTAAGTAAAAAGGAGCAGTTCTTC
-,TRBJ1-2,TRBV7-2,TRBD1,CASSWRGQGDGYTF,TGTGCCAGCAGCTGGAGGGGACAGGGGGATGGCTACACCTTC
few,TRBJ1-2,TRBV14,TRBD1,CASSLLLGQGQWDGYTF,TGTGCCAGCAGCCTCCTCTTAGGACAGGGCCAATGGGACGGCTACACCTTC
-,TRBJ1-2,TRBV6-5,TRBD1,CASSLWDSNYGYTF,TGTGCCAGCAGTCTATGGGACAGCAACTATGGCTACACCTTC
-,TRBJ2-3,TRBV5-4,TRBD2,CASGGGGQERDTQYF,TGTGCCAGCGGCGGGGGGGGCCAAGAGAGGGATACGCAGTATTTT
-,TRBJ1-5,TRBV2,-,CASRRGYGNQPQHF,TGTGCCAGCAGGAGAGGGTACGGCAATCAGCCCCAGCATTTT
-,TRBJ2-1,TRBV5-6,-,CASSGRTGRGMGQFF,TGTGCCAGCAGCGGCCGGACAGGGAGGGGAATGGGGCAGTTCTTC
-,TRBJ2-2,TRBV6-1,-,CASSELRVGAGELFF,TGTGCCAGCAGTGAGTTAAGGGTGGGAGCCGGGGAGCTGTTTTTT
once,TRBJ2-1,TRBV7-6,TRBD2,CASSYGLAGGNEQFF,TGTGCCAGCAGCTACGGACTAGCGGGGGGCAATGAGCAGTTCTTC
-,TRBJ2-5,TRBV5-8,TRBD1,CASSWDRGETQYF,TGTGCCAGCAGCTGGGACAGGGGCGAGACCCAGTACTTC
-,TRBJ1-5,TRBV10-3,-,CAISDPGFGQQPQHF,TGTGCCATCAGTGACCCCGGGTTCGGTCAACAGCCCCAGCATTTT
-,TRBJ1-6,TRBV7-2,TRBD1,CASSAGQGRKNNNSPLHF,TGTGCCAGCAGCGCGGGACAGGGGCGAAAGAATAATAATTCACCCCTCCACTTT
-,TRBJ2-7,TRBV9,TRBD1,CASSFRDSFIVPYEQYF,TGTGCCAGCAGCTTCCGGGACAGTTTCATTGTTCCCTACGAGCAGTACTTC
-,TRBJ1-5,TRBV28,TRBD1,CASSYTGGFNQPQHF,TGTGCCAGCAGTTACACAGGGGGCTTCAATCAGCCCCAGCATTTT
-,TRBJ1-2,TRBV18,TRBD1,CASSQDRFGYTF,TGTGCCAGCTCACAGGACAGGTTTGGCTACACCTTC
once,TRBJ1-3,TRBV5-1,-,CASSLAESSGNTIYF,TGCGCCAGCAGCTTGGCCGAGTCCTCTGGAAACACCATATATTTT
-,TRBJ1-4,TRBV18,TRBD1,CASSPTGGGEKLFF,TGTGCCAGCTCACCCACAGGGGGCGGTGAAAAACTGTTTTTT
-,TRBJ1-4,TRBV28,TRBD1,CASRQDRGREKLFF,TGTGCCAGCAGACAGGACAGGGGGAGGGAAAAACTGTTTTTT
medium-sized,TRBJ1-2,TRBV18,-,CASSQDRANYGYTF,TGTGCCAGCTCACAAGACAGAGCTAACTATGGCTACACCTTC
few,TRBJ2-3,TRBV2,-,CASTPRGSTDTQYF,TGTGCCAGCACCCCCCGGGGGAGCACAGATACGCAGTATTTT
-,TRBJ2-5,TRBV7-3,TRBD1,CASGQGSLETQYF,TGTGCCAGCGGACAGGGTTCTCTCGAGACCCAGTACTTC
-,TRBJ2-3,TRBV10-3,TRBD2,CAISGLAGDTDTQYF,TGTGCCATCAGTGGGCTAGCGGGGGACACAGATACGCAGTATTTT
once,TRBJ2-2,TRBV9,TRBD1,CASSPGQGDTGELFF,TGTGCCAGCAGCCCTGGACAGGGAGACACCGGGGAGCTGTTTTTT
-,TRBJ2-1,TRBV3-1/TRBV3-2,-,CASSQAGAYNEQFF,TGTGCCAGCAGCCAAGCGGGAGCCTACAATGAGCAGTTCTTC
-,TRBJ2-2,TRBV15,-,CATSREAGNGELFF,TGTGCCACCAGCAGAGAAGCAGGGAACGGGGAGCTGTTTTTT
-,TRBJ2-7,TRBV6-5,TRBD2,CASSYSRLAAHEQYF,TGTGCCAGCAGTTACTCGAGACTAGCTGCTCACGAGCAGTACTTC
-,TRBJ1-4,TRBV5-6,TRBD1,CASSLRTGVGGEKLFF,TGTGCCAGCAGCCTGAGAACAGGGGTCGGCGGTGAAAAACTGTTTTTT
many,TRBJ2-1,TRBV5-1,TRBD2,CASSREGTYNEQFF,TGCGCCAGCAGCCGGGAGGGGACTTACAATGAGCAGTTCTTC
-,TRBJ2-5,TRBV6-5,-,CAGGNGGTQYF,TGTGCCGGCGGGAATGGGGGGACCCAGTACTTC
-,TRBJ1-5,TRBV7-9,-,CASSFQGNGPQHF,TGTGCCAGCAGCTTCCAGGGGAATGGGCCCCAGCATTTT
-,TRBJ1-2,TRBV11-2,TRBD1,CASSLGQGARVVGYTF,TGTGCCAGCAGCTTAGGACAGGGGGCGCGGGTAGTTGGCTACACCTTC
-,TRBJ1-1,TRBV5-1,TRBD1,CASRPTGDGTEAFF,TGCGCCAGCAGGCCGACAGGGGATGGCACTGAAGCTTTCTTT
-,TRBJ2-1,TRBV7-8,TRBD2,CASSLFWTSGGSYNEQFF,TGTGCCAGCAGCTTGTTCTGGACTAGCGGGGGTTCCTACAATGAGCAGTTCTTC
-,TRBJ1-1,TRBV19,-,CASSKGLLRRGHTEAFF,TGTGCCAGTAGTAAAGGACTCCTTAGGCGAGGACACACTGAAGCTTTCTTT
-,TRBJ2-5,TRBV5-6,TRBD2,CASSWRLAGTRETQYF,TGTGCCAGCAGCTGGAGACTAGCGGGGACGCGGGAGACCCAGTACTTC
-,TRBJ2-1,TRBV19,TRBD2,CASSLYGGAYNEQFF,TGTGCCAGTAGTTTATACGGGGGGGCCTACAATGAGCAGTTCTTC
-,TRBJ1-1,TRBV3-1/TRBV3-2,-,CASSQSKKLNTEAFF,TGTGCCAGCAGCCAATCTAAAAAACTAAACACTGAAGCTTTCTTT
-,TRBJ2-7,TRBV20-1,-,CSATTPREQYF,TGCAGTGCTACGACTCCTCGAGAGCAGTACTTC
-,TRBJ2-3,TRBV29-1,-,CSVGVSGTDTQYF,TGCAGCGTTGGGGTTAGCGGCACAGATACGCAGTATTTT
-,TRBJ1-5,TRBV10-3,TRBD1,CAISPQGDQPQHF,TGTGCCATCAGTCCCCAGGGGGATCAGCCCCAGCATTTT
many,TRBJ1-6,TRBV9,-,CASSDSSYNSPLHF,TGTGCCAGCAGCGACAGCTCCTATAATTCACCCCTCCACTTT
-,TRBJ1-5,TRBV19,-,CASSHREQPQHF,TGTGCCAGTAGTCACAGGGAACAGCCCCAGCATTTT
-,TRBJ1-1,TRBV2,TRBD1,CADRDSYTEAFF,TGTGCCGATCGGGACAGCTACACTGAAGCTTTCTTT
-,TRBJ2-5,TRBV18,TRBD1,CASSLPGQGLETQYF,TGTGCCAGCTCACTCCCGGGACAGGGTTTGGAGACCCAGTACTTC
-,TRBJ2-3,TRBV15,TRBD1,CATRRDGQGITDTQYF,TGTGCCACCAGACGTGACGGACAGGGTATAACAGATACGCAGTATTTT
-,TRBJ1-5,TRBV9,-,CASSVDGNQPQHF,TGTGCCAGCAGCGTAGACGGGAATCAGCCCCAGCATTTT
few,TRBJ1-5,TRBV30,TRBD1,CACQGQGGNQPQHF,TGTGCCTGTCAGGGACAGGGCGGCAATCAGCCCCAGCATTTT
-,TRBJ2-1,TRBV18,TRBD2,CASSLGGSSYNEQFF,TGTGCCAGCTCACTCGGGGGGAGCTCCTACAATGAGCAGTTCTTC
-,TRBJ1-6,TRBV23-1,-,CASSRFGLVVGTEDSPLHF,TGCGCCAGCAGTCGATTCGGACTTGTCGTGGGTACCGAGGATTCACCCCTCCACTTT
-,TRBJ1-2,TRBV7-3,TRBD1,CASSPQGDTNYGYTF,TGTGCCAGCAGCCCCCAGGGGGACACTAACTATGGCTACACCTTC
-,TRBJ1-2,TRBV5-1,TRBD1,CASSTGTGVLSYGYTF,TGCGCCAGCAGCACCGGGACAGGCGTTCTCAGCTATGGCTACACCTTC
-,TRBJ2-7,TRBV25-1,TRBD1,CASSVGQGLYEQYF,TGTGCCAGCAGTGTAGGACAGGGCCTCTACGAGCAGTACTTC
few,TRBJ2-1,TRBV9,TRBD1,CASSVEWSGGNNEQFF,TGTGCCAGCAGCGTAGAGTGGTCAGGGGGTAACAATGAGCAGTTCTTC
-,TRBJ1-1,TRBV3-1/TRBV3-2,TRBD1,CASSQVEGQGLMNTEAFF,TGTGCCAGCAGCCAAGTAGAAGGACAGGGCCTCATGAACACTGAAGCTTTCTTT